These T cell receptor beta chains were read from a single sample in a study of T cell responses to AZD1222 COVID-19 vaccine. TCRdb keeps only in-frame clones here, not all; method: immunoSEQ multiplex PCR. This table holds 77,000 or so clones, about nine tenths found once. The material sequenced was peripheral blood, taken 28 days after the second AZD1222 dose. Receptor source: an adult who received the AZD1222 COVID-19 vaccine. Each CDR3 is given with its conserved first and last residue. A D gene is named only where the DNA matches it firmly. Rows may omit the clone size; those that give it use once, few, many or a size class.

V	D	size	J	CDR3	DNA
TRBV20-1	TRBD1	NA	TRBJ1-5	CSASDRDSNQPQHF	TGCAGTGCTAGTGACAGGGATAGCAATCAGCCCCAGCATTTT
TRBV28	NA	few	TRBJ2-3	CASCPGLSTDTQYF	TGTGCCAGCTGTCCGGGCCTTAGCACAGATACGCAGTATTTT
TRBV27	NA	NA	TRBJ1-6	CASSRQGGYSPLHF	TGTGCCAGCAGTCGGCAGGGCGGGTATTCACCCCTCCACTTT
TRBV2	TRBD1	NA	TRBJ1-2	CASSQGQGADGYTF	TGTGCCAGCAGTCAGGGACAGGGGGCGGATGGCTACACCTTC
TRBV30	TRBD1	NA	TRBJ1-5	CAYSGGRGNQPQHF	TGTGCCTACTCAGGGGGCAGGGGCAATCAGCCCCAGCATTTT
TRBV5-6	NA	NA	TRBJ2-1	CASSLGLMVEQFF	TGTGCCAGCAGCTTGGGATTAATGGTTGAGCAGTTCTTC
TRBV30	TRBD1	NA	TRBJ1-4	CAWGRDSANEKLFF	TGTGCCTGGGGCAGGGACAGCGCGAATGAAAAACTGTTTTTT
TRBV10-2	NA	NA	TRBJ1-5	CASSESRNQPQHF	TGCGCCAGCAGTGAGTCGAGAAATCAGCCCCAGCATTTT
TRBV11-3	NA	NA	TRBJ2-1	CASSLVRVGEQFF	TGTGCCAGCAGCTTAGTCAGGGTCGGGGAGCAGTTCTTC
TRBV30	NA	NA	TRBJ2-2	CAWFSTPPGELFF	TGTGCCTGGTTTTCAACCCCCCCCGGGGAGCTGTTTTTT
TRBV30	NA	NA	TRBJ1-4	CAWSSTINEKLFF	TGTGCCTGGAGTTCAACGATAAATGAAAAACTGTTTTTT
TRBV5-1	NA	NA	TRBJ1-5	CASSLSDRSNQPQHF	TGCGCCAGCAGCTTGTCGGACAGAAGCAATCAGCCCCAGCATTTT
TRBV7-9	TRBD1	NA	TRBJ1-2	CASSLEVQGINGYTF	TGTGCCAGCAGCTTAGAGGTACAGGGGATCAATGGCTACACCTTC
TRBV28	NA	NA	TRBJ1-1	CASRRQLETEAFF	TGTGCCAGCAGGAGACAGCTGGAGACTGAAGCTTTCTTT
TRBV5-8	NA	NA	TRBJ1-3	CASSTRDSGNTIYF	TGTGCCAGCAGCACCAGGGACTCTGGAAACACCATATATTTT
TRBV6-2/TRBV6-3	TRBD1	NA	TRBJ2-1	CASSTTGTGYNEQFF	TGTGCCAGCAGTACCACCGGGACAGGCTACAATGAGCAGTTCTTC
TRBV5-1	NA	NA	TRBJ1-1	CASSLVNTENTEAFF	TGCGCCAGCAGCTTGGTGAACACGGAGAACACTGAAGCTTTCTTT
TRBV7-9	NA	NA	TRBJ2-7	CASSSRQNLYEQYF	TGTGCCAGCAGCTCTCGACAGAATCTGTACGAGCAGTACTTC
TRBV4-3	TRBD1	NA	TRBJ1-5	CASSIRQGPNQPQHF	TGCGCCAGCAGCATCCGACAGGGACCCAATCAGCCCCAGCATTTT
TRBV6-4	TRBD2	medium-sized	TRBJ2-2	CASSTSGDTGELFF	TGTGCCAGCAGTACTAGCGGGGACACCGGGGAGCTGTTTTTT
TRBV5-4	NA	NA	TRBJ1-2	CASRSGASNYGYTF	TGTGCCAGCAGAAGTGGGGCCTCTAACTATGGCTACACCTTC
TRBV28	TRBD1	NA	TRBJ2-7	CASSFTGQGEEQYF	TGTGCCAGCAGTTTTACAGGACAGGGCGAAGAGCAGTACTTC
TRBV16	NA	NA	TRBJ1-4	CASSQSEFNEKLFF	TGTGCCAGCAGCCAATCAGAGTTTAATGAAAAACTGTTTTTT
TRBV18	NA	NA	TRBJ1-6	CASSQAPVSGWGNSPLHF	TGTGCCAGCTCACAAGCGCCGGTCAGCGGCTGGGGCAATTCACCCCTCCACTTT
TRBV6-5	NA	NA	TRBJ1-1	CASSFGLVAEAFF	TGTGCCAGCAGTTTCGGACTTGTCGCTGAAGCTTTCTTT
TRBV7-9	TRBD1	NA	TRBJ1-4	CASRSDRGTEKLFF	TGTGCCAGCAGATCGGACAGGGGAACTGAAAAACTGTTTTTT
TRBV30	NA	NA	TRBJ1-2	CAWIRINYYGYTF	TGTGCCTGGATAAGGATAAACTACTATGGCTACACCTTC
TRBV27	NA	NA	TRBJ2-2	CASSLGRSGVQQGTEELFF	TGTGCCAGCAGTTTAGGTCGGAGTGGAGTACAGCAAGGCACCGAGGAGCTGTTTTTT
TRBV6-2/TRBV6-3	TRBD1	NA	TRBJ2-7	CASSAPGTGIYEQYF	TGTGCCAGCAGCGCTCCCGGGACAGGGATTTACGAGCAGTACTTC
TRBV27	TRBD2	NA	TRBJ2-5	CASSPLPGGGQETQYF	TGTGCCAGCAGTCCGCTTCCGGGGGGAGGGCAAGAGACCCAGTACTTC
TRBV9	NA	once	TRBJ2-5	CASSVGSGSIGETQYF	TGTGCCAGCAGCGTAGGCAGCGGGTCCATTGGAGAGACCCAGTACTTC
TRBV27	NA	NA	TRBJ2-7	CASSLASRSSYEQYF	TGTGCCAGCAGTTTAGCTAGCAGGTCCTCCTACGAGCAGTACTTC
TRBV2	NA	NA	TRBJ2-7	CASSRETYEQYF	TGTGCCAGCAGTAGAGAGACCTACGAGCAGTACTTC
TRBV7-6	TRBD2	NA	TRBJ2-2	CASSLDSGANTGELFF	TGTGCCAGCAGCTTAGATAGCGGGGCGAACACCGGGGAGCTGTTTTTT
TRBV30	TRBD1	NA	TRBJ2-3	CAWSLGGAEDTQYF	TGTGCCTGGAGTTTAGGGGGCGCAGAAGATACGCAGTATTTT
TRBV19	NA	NA	TRBJ1-1	CASSEGIDSEAFF	TGTGCCAGTAGTGAGGGGATAGACTCTGAAGCTTTCTTT
TRBV7-7	NA	NA	TRBJ2-5	CASSLGQQETQYF	TGTGCTAGCAGCTTAGGGCAGCAAGAGACCCAGTACTTC
TRBV10-3	NA	NA	TRBJ1-1	CAISERPNIAEAFF	TGTGCCATCAGTGAGAGGCCTAATATCGCTGAAGCTTTCTTT
TRBV6-5	NA	NA	TRBJ1-2	CASSYSGLTGDYGYTF	TGTGCCAGCAGTTACTCGGGCCTTACAGGAGACTATGGCTACACCTTC
TRBV27	TRBD1	NA	TRBJ2-5	CASRTGSVETQYF	TGTGCCAGCAGGACAGGGTCTGTAGAGACCCAGTACTTC
TRBV28	TRBD2	NA	TRBJ2-1	CASSPLAGGVYEQFF	TGTGCCAGCAGTCCCCTAGCGGGGGGGGTCTATGAGCAGTTCTTC
TRBV5-1	TRBD2	NA	TRBJ2-7	CASSNHQEFSGANYEQYF	TGCGCCAGCAGTAATCATCAGGAGTTTAGCGGGGCTAACTACGAGCAGTACTTC
TRBV7-7	NA	NA	TRBJ1-1	CASSRVGKPVVTPMNTEAFF	TGTGCTAGCAGCCGAGTGGGGAAACCGGTAGTTACTCCCATGAACACTGAAGCTTTCTTT
TRBV4-1	NA	NA	TRBJ1-3	CASSNPRLISGNTIYF	TGCGCCAGCAGCAACCCGCGACTGATCTCTGGAAACACCATATATTTT
TRBV6-6	TRBD1	NA	TRBJ1-6	CASSPPGQGHSPLHF	TGTGCCAGCAGCCCCCCAGGACAGGGGCATTCACCCCTCCACTTT
TRBV9	NA	NA	TRBJ2-1	CASSVSPANLARYNEQFF	TGTGCCAGCAGCGTATCTCCCGCCAATCTAGCGCGATACAATGAGCAGTTCTTC
TRBV7-9	TRBD1	many	TRBJ1-1	CASSLGNRGVTEAFF	TGTGCCAGCAGCTTAGGTAACAGGGGTGTCACTGAAGCTTTCTTT
TRBV10-3	TRBD2	NA	TRBJ2-5	CAIRSGRGDQETQYF	TGTGCCATCCGGTCAGGACGGGGGGACCAAGAGACCCAGTACTTC
TRBV12-3/TRBV12-4	NA	NA	TRBJ1-4	CASSNRFEKLFF	TGTGCCAGCAGTAATCGATTCGAAAAACTGTTTTTT
TRBV28	NA	NA	TRBJ1-2	CASSYTASYGYTF	TGTGCCAGCAGTTACACGGCGAGCTATGGCTACACCTTC
TRBV21-1	NA	NA	TRBJ2-3	CASSKLPGGAFTDTQYF	TGTGCCAGCAGCAAACTGCCCGGCGGAGCCTTCACAGATACGCAGTATTTT
TRBV27	NA	NA	TRBJ1-1	CASSLSGLVLPTDTEAFF	TGTGCCAGCAGTTTAAGCGGTCTAGTGCTCCCAACGGACACTGAAGCTTTCTTT
TRBV19	NA	NA	TRBJ2-2	CASNQPKQANGGTGELFF	TGTGCCAGTAACCAACCTAAACAGGCTAACGGAGGGACCGGGGAGCTGTTTTTT
TRBV9	NA	NA	TRBJ2-1	CASSGNNEQFF	TGTGCCAGCAGCGGGAACAATGAGCAGTTCTTC
TRBV19	NA	NA	TRBJ1-5	CASSSRSQPQHF	TGTGCCAGTAGTTCCAGAAGTCAGCCCCAGCATTTT
TRBV28	NA	NA	TRBJ1-3	CASSSNPRENTIYF	TGTGCCAGCAGTTCTAACCCCAGGGAGAACACCATATATTTT
TRBV7-8	TRBD2	NA	TRBJ2-5	CASSLRTSNQETQYF	TGTGCCAGCAGCTTGCGGACTAGCAACCAAGAGACCCAGTACTTC
TRBV27	NA	NA	TRBJ2-1	CASSPQALAPNEQFF	TGTGCCAGCAGCCCTCAGGCTCTTGCACCCAATGAGCAGTTCTTC
TRBV6-5	NA	NA	TRBJ2-5	CASSYSSGRETQYF	TGTGCCAGCAGTTACTCTTCAGGGCGAGAGACCCAGTACTTC
TRBV6-1	TRBD2	NA	TRBJ2-3	CASSEAQTWGGGLGDTQYF	TGTGCCAGCAGTGAAGCGCAAACCTGGGGCGGGGGGCTTGGAGATACGCAGTATTTT